The 30 T cell receptor beta chains below all came from one sample that was sequenced in a study of T-cell reconstitution after alpha-beta-depleted transplantation in children. The library targeted TCRbeta and was prepared with unique molecular identifiers. A single record per CDR3 protein comes from TCRdb applying MiXCR to the PCR reads. The sample lists hundreds of thousands of distinct CDR3 sequences; around 11% were seen once. Specimen: PBMCs from the stem cell graft donor, collected from the stem cell graft. The source is a human donor who donated a stem cell graft to a child with acute lymphoblastic leukemia.

This clonotype was seen ten or more times. This CDR3 is CASSGQGYGYTF. Written as DNA, the CDR3 is TGCGCCAGCAGCGGACAGGGCTATGGCTACACCTTC. The genes are TRBV5-1 and TRBJ1-2; 8 bases are a match to TRBD1. This CDR3 region has 12 residues. Germline V gene data show CDR1 as SGHRS and CDR2 as YFSETQ. V lost 4 bases, J lost 4 bases, and 0 bases stayed unmatched. Full variable domain (rest looked up from reference TRBV5-1 and TRBJ1-2): KAGVTQTPRYLIKTRGQQVTLSCSPISGHRSVSWYQQTPGQGLQFLFEYFSETQRNKGNFPGRFSGRQFSNSRSEMNVSTLELGDSALYLCASSGQGYGYTFGSGTRLTVV.

This clonotype appeared many times. An end of the junction differs from the germline gene, which may be a read error. The V gene is TRBV20-1, the J gene TRBJ1-1; D is possibly TRBD1 (6 bases). The germline CDR1 and CDR2 sequences are DFQATT and SNEGSKA (reference sequence). The CDR3 totals 13 residues. The CDR3 is CSARGGRGTEAFF. The CDR3 DNA reads as TGCAGTGCAAGAGGGGGACGTGGGACTGAAGCTTTCTTT.

The table lists this clonotype with many counts. This rearrangement joins TRBV5-1 to TRBJ2-5; D might be TRBD1 or TRBD2, each matching 5 bases. Trimming took off 0 bases at V and 3 bases at J, with 9 bases between the two ends. Looked up from germline, CDR1 is SGHRS and CDR2 is YFSETQ. This CDR3 is built from 14 residues. In nucleotides, the CDR3 is TGCGCCAGCAGCTTGGGACAGAGGGAAGAGACCCAGTACTTC. Translation: CASSLGQREETQYF.

Many counts were recorded for this clonotype. V usage is TRBV4-3 and J usage is TRBJ2-2; a weak D match, TRBD1 (5 bases). V lost 0 bases, J lost 1 base, and 12 bases lay in between. Germline-derived CDR1 and CDR2 are LGHNA and YSLEER. The CDR3 spans 17 residues. Here the CDR3 DNA reads TGCGCCAGCAGCCAAGATAGTGGGGCGGTGAACACCGGGGAGCTGTTTTTT. It translates to CASSQDSGAVNTGELFF.

On this clonotype: Given a much more abundant clone one base away, this may be a read error. This chain links TRBV29-1 with TRBJ2-1; 10 bases match TRBD2. CDR3 length equals 12 residues. Per germline, CDR1 SQVTM and CDR2 ANQGSEA. The CDR3 DNA sequence: TGCAACGTCGAAGGGACTAGCGAGAAGCAGTTCTTC. Its translation is CNVEGTSEKQFF.

This clonotype came up many times. The gene calls are TRBV11-2 and TRBJ1-2; weak D call: TRBD1 (5 bases). The ends were cut back, 4 bases at V and 6 bases at J, with 21 bases in the middle. This CDR3 region has 16 residues. From germline, CDR1 is SGHAT and CDR2 FQNNGV. CDR3 nucleotide sequence: TGTGCCAGCAGCTCTTTGTGGTCCTCAGGGATCGATGGCTACACCTTC. Its translation: CASSSLWSSGIDGYTF.

There are many counts of this clonotype. This rearrangement joins TRBV6-5 to TRBJ2-5; D is uncertain. CDR1 and CDR2 from the germline V gene are MNHEY and SVGAGI. Trimming shortened V by 8 bases and J by 3 bases, and 19 bases separated the two germline ends. The CDR3 length is 15 residues. The CDR3 spells CASPDLVSPKETQYF. The CDR3 DNA follows: TGTGCCAGCCCTGATTTGGTCAGCCCAAAAGAGACCCAGTACTTC.

This clonotype was counted ten times or more. The V and J genes are TRBV29-1 and TRBJ1-5, with 10 bases fitting TRBD1. From germline, CDR1 is SQVTM and CDR2 ANQGSEA. V trimming: 4 bases; J trimming: 3 bases; junction bases outside the gene matches: 6. The CDR3 is 15 residues long. The chain's CDR3 is CSVGGTGVDNQPQHF. Written as DNA, the CDR3 is TGCAGCGTTGGCGGGACAGGGGTTGACAATCAGCCCCAGCATTTT.

This rearrangement joins TRBV5-1 to TRBJ2-5; D gene unclear. Germline V gene data show CDR1 as SGHRS and CDR2 as YFSETQ. V lost 7 bases, J lost 3 bases, and 13 bases lay in between. The CDR3 length is 13 residues. CDR3 in DNA: TGCGCCAGCGGGCTGGTCGGCAAAGAGACCCAGTACTTC. Protein sequence: CASGLVGKETQYF.

At least ten counts were recorded for this clonotype. The chain combines TRBV28 with TRBJ2-2; D remains unclear. Germline CDR1 MDHEN, CDR2 SYDVKM. V lost 6 bases, J lost 6 bases, and 17 bases lay in between. The CDR3 consists of 15 residues. The CDR3 bases are TGTGCCAGCAGCCGCGACCCGGTTGGGGCCGGGGAGCTGTTTTTT. Translating gives CASSRDPVGAGELFF.

This clonotype was observed many times. The genes are TRBV28 and TRBJ1-1; a possible D gene is TRBD1 (6 bases). V was cut by 0 bases and J by 9 bases, with 8 bases left in between. Germline CDR1 is MDHEN and CDR2 is SYDVKM. This CDR3 spans 12 amino acids. CDR3 region: CASSLWQGKAFF. The DNA for the CDR3 is TGTGCCAGCAGTTTATGGCAGGGGAAAGCTTTCTTT.

The genes are TRBV20-1 and TRBJ2-1; TRBD1 aligns across 9 bases. The V and J ends lost 5 bases and 0 bases, in that order; junction bases with no gene match: 14. The CDR3 spans 18 residues. Germline V CDR1 and CDR2: DFQATT, SNEGSKA (reference sequence). The CDR3 loop reads CSALGDREEFYSYNEQFF. The CDR3 coding sequence is TGCAGTGCTTTGGGGGACAGGGAAGAATTCTACTCCTACAATGAGCAGTTCTTC.

This chain connects TRBV5-6 to TRBJ2-1; no clear D gene. Trimming removed 0 bases from V and 10 bases from J, with 11 bases in between. The CDR3 consists of 13 residues. Per the germline V gene, CDR1 is SGHDT and CDR2 is YYEEEE. CDR3 nucleotides: TGTGCCAGCAGCTTGGGCCCCCTCCCCGAGCAGTTCTTC. It codes for CASSLGPLPEQFF.

This clonotype was found many times. The gene calls are TRBV20-1 and TRBJ2-5; tentatively, D is TRBD1 (5 bases). Per germline, CDR1 DFQATT and CDR2 SNEGSKA (reference sequence). Trimming cost V 3 bases and J 1 base, with 6 bases left between them. The CDR3 is 12 residues long. CDR3 sequence: CSARGPQETQYF. The CDR3 region has the DNA TGCAGTGCTAGGGGGCCCCAAGAGACCCAGTACTTC.

In its sample, this clonotype was seen many times. V usage is TRBV12-3 or TRBV12-4 and J usage is TRBJ1-5; 7 bases match TRBD1. V lost 5 bases to trimming and J lost 7 bases; unmatched junction nucleotides: 8. The CDR3 length is 14 residues. The CDR3 nucleotides are TGTGCCAGCAGTATAACGACAGGGATACAGCCCCAGCATTTT. Its protein is CASSITTGIQPQHF.

This clonotype was detected many times. The rearrangement links TRBV5-5 to TRBJ2-5, with 7 bases that match TRBD1. The CDR3 runs to 15 residues. CDR1 SGHKS and CDR2 YYEKEE come from the germline V gene (reference sequence). V lost 0 bases to trimming and J lost 4 bases; unmatched junction nucleotides: 6. CDR3 protein: CASSLVDRERETQYF. CDR3 DNA sequence: TGTGCCAGCAGCTTGGTCGACAGGGAACGAGAGACCCAGTACTTC.

This clonotype was seen ten or more times. The chain is built from TRBV20-1 and TRBJ2-7; D uncertain. The CDR3 spans 13 residues. Trimming cost V 3 bases and J 3 bases, with 12 bases left between them. Germline lookup yields CDR1 DFQATT and CDR2 SNEGSKA (reference sequence). CDR3: CSARLAAHYEQYF. CDR3 in DNA: TGCAGTGCTAGGCTGGCGGCCCACTACGAGCAGTACTTC.

This clonotype was detected many times. The V gene is TRBV7-2, the J gene TRBJ2-7; D may match TRBD1 or TRBD2 (5 bases each). The CDR3 covers 14 residues. Germline V gives CDR1 SGHTA, CDR2 FQGNSA. Trimming shortened V by 5 bases and J by 3 bases, and 14 bases separated the two germline ends. The CDR3 sequence is CASSPVGRNYEQYF. CDR3 bases: TGTGCCAGCAGCCCAGTGGGACGGAACTACGAGCAGTACTTC.

This clonotype was recorded many times. This chain connects TRBV29-1 to TRBJ2-3; D ambiguous. The CDR3 sequence is 13 residues long. The germline V and J ends were trimmed by 3 bases and 4 bases, with 11 bases remaining between them. CDR1 is SQVTM and CDR2 is ANQGSEA in the germline V gene. The CDR3 protein is CSVDFYHADTQYF. The DNA for the CDR3 is TGCAGCGTTGACTTCTACCACGCAGATACGCAGTATTTT.

Many counts were recorded for this clonotype. The J gene is TRBJ2-7, the V gene TRBV4-2; weak D call: TRBD1 (5 bases). Germline V gene lookup returns CDR1 LGHNA and CDR2 YNFKEQ. This CDR3 region has 15 residues. V lost 4 bases and J lost 2, with 15 bases in between. This chain's CDR3 is CASSPRATVPYEQYF. The CDR3 nucleotides are TGTGCCAGCAGCCCTCGGGCGACAGTTCCCTACGAGCAGTACTTC.

This clonotype was seen ten or more times. This rearrangement joins TRBV20-1 to TRBJ1-6, with D possibly matching TRBD1 (5 bases). Germline-derived CDR1 and CDR2 are DFQATT and SNEGSKA (reference sequence). The V gene lost 8 bases and the J gene lost 9 bases, with 17 bases spanning the gap. The CDR3 contains 13 residues. CDR3: CSLRAARGSPLHF. CDR3 nucleotides: TGCAGTCTCAGGGCGGCCCGTGGTTCACCCCTCCACTTT.

This clonotype was recorded many times. The chain is built from TRBV29-1 and TRBJ2-5, with TRBD2 matching 11 bases. Germline assignment: CDR1 SQVTM and CDR2 ANQGSEA. This CDR3 spans 14 amino acids. J was trimmed by 3 bases and V by 7 bases; bases with no gene match: 7. The CDR3: CSAELAGEEETQYF. As DNA, the CDR3 is TGCAGCGCCGAACTAGCGGGAGAGGAAGAGACCCAGTACTTC.

This clonotype has ten or more counts. The chain combines TRBV14 with TRBJ1-4; D unresolved. The CDR3 runs 16 residues. Between the trimmed V and J ends, which lost 1 base and 5 bases, there was a span of 14 bases. Germline loops: CDR1 SGHDN, CDR2 FVKESK. This chain's CDR3 is CASSQGDALRNEKLFF. The CDR3 region has the DNA TGTGCCAGCAGCCAAGGAGACGCCTTAAGAAATGAAAAACTGTTTTTT.

This clonotype was seen more than once but under ten times. The J gene is TRBJ2-5, the V gene TRBV4-3; 8 bases match TRBD1. Germline CDR1 LGHNA, CDR2 YSLEER. The CDR3 length is 15 residues. V dropped 4 bases and J dropped 5; count of bases not matched to a gene: 9. The CDR3 loop is CASSRAGTGGETQYF. Written as DNA, the CDR3 is TGCGCCAGCAGCCGAGCCGGGACAGGAGGGGAGACCCAGTACTTC.

In this sample, this clonotype turned up many times. The V call is TRBV9, the J call TRBJ2-5; TRBD1 matches 11 bases. CDR1 and CDR2 (germline): SGDLS, YYNGEE. The CDR3 totals 15 residues. Germline trimming cut 2 bases from V and 4 bases from J; bases unmatched to any gene: 4. This CDR3 reads CASSVRTGGIETQYF. The CDR3 DNA is TGTGCCAGCAGCGTCCGGACAGGGGGCATAGAGACCCAGTACTTC.

This clonotype showed up many times. V usage is TRBV5-4 and J usage is TRBJ1-5; 8 bases are shared with TRBD1. The CDR3 runs 16 residues. J lost 5 bases, V lost 5 bases, and 12 bases had no gene match. Germline CDR1 reads SGHNT; CDR2 reads YYREEE (reference sequence). DNA of the CDR3: TGTGCCAGCAGTTCGCCGGGACAGGTTTCGCATCAGCCCCAGCATTTT. Residues: CASSSPGQVSHQPQHF.

At least ten counts were recorded for this clonotype. The chain is built from TRBV4-2 and TRBJ2-6; unclear D gene. CDR3 length equals 17 residues. The V gene's germline CDR1 is LGHNA and CDR2 YNFKEQ. The V and J ends lost 1 base and 1 base respectively, with 11 bases between them. The CDR3 region is CASSQAGAGSGANVLTF. The CDR3 DNA reads as TGTGCCAGCAGCCAAGCCGGAGCCGGGTCTGGGGCCAACGTCCTGACTTTC.

The chain couples TRBV20-1 to TRBJ2-7, with TRBD2 matching 7 bases. The CDR3 runs to 16 residues. Trimming removed 2 bases from V and 5 bases from J; junction bases left unmatched: 15. Germline lookup yields CDR1 DFQATT and CDR2 SNEGSKA (reference sequence). The CDR3 spells CSARPQHAGVTHEQYF. The CDR3 nucleotides are TGCAGTGCTAGACCTCAACACGCGGGAGTCACCCACGAGCAGTACTTC.

The table lists this clonotype with many counts. The rearrangement links TRBV12-3 or TRBV12-4 to TRBJ1-2, with no clear D. Trimming stripped 4 bases from V and 4 bases from J, with 16 bases between. This CDR3 is built from 15 residues. CDR3 loop: CASSSRAVAFYGYTF. Written as DNA, the CDR3 is TGTGCCAGCAGTTCGAGGGCAGTCGCTTTCTATGGCTACACCTTC.

In this sample, this clonotype turned up a few times. The rearrangement uses TRBV4-3 and TRBJ2-2; unclear D gene. Germline-derived CDR1 and CDR2 are LGHNA and YSLEER. The length of the CDR3 is 14 residues. V dropped 5 bases and J dropped 8 bases, with 15 bases sitting between them. This chain's CDR3 is CASSASDISGELFF. The CDR3 DNA reads TGCGCCAGCAGCGCCTCTGACATATCGGGGGAGCTGTTTTTT.